Listed below are T cell receptor beta chains from one sample, sequenced in a study of blood T cell repertoires in COVID-19. TCRdb keeps only in-frame clones here, not all; method: immunoSEQ multiplex PCR. This table has 60,000 to 70,000 clones, 85% appearing once. Sequenced input: peripheral blood. The receptors here all came from a man aged 45-65 years with acute or convalescent COVID-19. The CDR3 runs from the conserved cysteine through the conserved F or W. A D gene is named only where the DNA matches it firmly. Not all rows give a size; the values are once, few, many and, for expanded clones, a class.

d_gene: NA
v_gene: TRBV25-1
abundance: NA
j_gene: TRBJ2-2
CDR3aa: CASQNTGHNTGELFF
CDR3nt: TGTGCCAGCCAAAATACGGGACACAACACCGGGGAGCTGTTTTTT

d_gene: TRBD2
v_gene: TRBV5-1
abundance: NA
j_gene: TRBJ2-5
CDR3aa: CASSPGLAGAQETQYF
CDR3nt: TGCGCCAGCAGCCCAGGACTAGCGGGAGCACAAGAGACCCAGTACTTC

d_gene: NA
v_gene: TRBV11-3
abundance: NA
j_gene: TRBJ2-3
CDR3aa: CASSPGVGTDTQYF
CDR3nt: TGTGCCAGCAGCCCAGGGGTTGGGACAGATACGCAGTATTTT

d_gene: TRBD1
v_gene: TRBV5-3
abundance: few
j_gene: TRBJ1-6
CDR3aa: CARRGRRDRDFSPLHF
CDR3nt: TGTGCCAGAAGGGGGAGACGGGACAGGGATTTTTCACCCCTCCACTTT

d_gene: NA
v_gene: TRBV7-8
abundance: NA
j_gene: TRBJ1-2
CDR3aa: CASSLEPINYGYTF
CDR3nt: TGTGCCAGCAGCTTAGAGCCCATCAACTATGGCTACACCTTC

d_gene: NA
v_gene: TRBV12-3/TRBV12-4
abundance: NA
j_gene: TRBJ2-7
CDR3aa: CASSATGNSEQYF
CDR3nt: TGTGCCAGCAGTGCCACAGGTAATTCCGAGCAGTACTTC

d_gene: TRBD1
v_gene: TRBV29-1
abundance: NA
j_gene: TRBJ2-7
CDR3aa: CSVPGTASYEQYF
CDR3nt: TGCAGCGTGCCCGGGACAGCCTCCTACGAGCAGTACTTC

d_gene: NA
v_gene: TRBV9
abundance: NA
j_gene: TRBJ2-5
CDR3aa: CASSVGPDTETQYF
CDR3nt: TGTGCCAGCAGCGTAGGTCCGGACACAGAGACCCAGTACTTC

d_gene: NA
v_gene: TRBV24-1
abundance: NA
j_gene: TRBJ2-5
CDR3aa: CATSDPGGPGETQYF
CDR3nt: TGTGCCACCAGTGACCCCGGGGGGCCGGGGGAGACCCAGTACTTC

d_gene: NA
v_gene: TRBV6-5
abundance: NA
j_gene: TRBJ2-5
CDR3aa: CASSYLSGGSQETQYF
CDR3nt: TGTGCCAGCAGTTATTTATCGGGGGGCAGCCAAGAGACCCAGTACTTC

d_gene: NA
v_gene: TRBV10-3
abundance: NA
j_gene: TRBJ1-2
CDR3aa: CAILETGRGAEYGYTF
CDR3nt: TGTGCCATCTTAGAAACCGGACGGGGGGCGGAGTATGGCTACACCTTC

d_gene: TRBD1
v_gene: TRBV10-3
abundance: once
j_gene: TRBJ1-6
CDR3aa: CAISGQGGSPLHF
CDR3nt: TGTGCCATCAGCGGACAGGGTGGTTCACCCCTCCACTTT

d_gene: TRBD1
v_gene: TRBV5-5
abundance: NA
j_gene: TRBJ2-5
CDR3aa: CASSGRQGLTTTQYF
CDR3nt: TGTGCCAGCAGCGGCAGACAGGGGTTGACAACTACCCAGTACTTC

d_gene: NA
v_gene: TRBV5-1
abundance: many
j_gene: TRBJ1-1
CDR3aa: CASSLAGNTEAFF
CDR3nt: TGCGCCAGCAGCTTGGCAGGGAACACTGAAGCTTTCTTT

d_gene: NA
v_gene: TRBV5-1
abundance: NA
j_gene: TRBJ2-3
CDR3aa: CASSSVTGADTQYF
CDR3nt: TGCGCCAGCAGCTCCGTAACTGGTGCAGATACGCAGTATTTT

d_gene: TRBD2
v_gene: TRBV5-1
abundance: few
j_gene: TRBJ2-3
CDR3aa: CASSPLPGLNTDTQYF
CDR3nt: TGCGCCAGCAGCCCACTGCCGGGACTAAACACAGATACGCAGTATTTT

d_gene: TRBD1
v_gene: TRBV15
abundance: NA
j_gene: TRBJ1-2
CDR3aa: CATSRGTGLGYTF
CDR3nt: TGTGCCACCAGCAGGGGGACAGGGTTAGGCTACACCTTC

d_gene: NA
v_gene: TRBV27
abundance: NA
j_gene: TRBJ2-1
CDR3aa: CASSLNPPRAVGNEQFF
CDR3nt: TGTGCCAGCAGTTTGAACCCCCCCAGGGCGGTCGGCAATGAGCAGTTCTTC

d_gene: NA
v_gene: TRBV5-4
abundance: medium-sized
j_gene: TRBJ1-3
CDR3aa: CASSLGQGIGRNTIYF
CDR3nt: TGTGCCAGCAGCTTGGGTCAGGGGATCGGTAGAAACACCATATATTTT

d_gene: NA
v_gene: TRBV6-6
abundance: NA
j_gene: TRBJ1-2
CDR3aa: CASSPPDRQGYTF
CDR3nt: TGTGCCAGCAGTCCCCCTGACAGACAGGGCTACACCTTC

d_gene: NA
v_gene: TRBV4-1
abundance: NA
j_gene: TRBJ2-5
CDR3aa: CASSQVAEETQYF
CDR3nt: TGCGCCAGCAGCCAAGTGGCAGAAGAGACCCAGTACTTC

d_gene: NA
v_gene: TRBV3-1/TRBV3-2
abundance: NA
j_gene: TRBJ2-3
CDR3aa: CASSLGSNRDTQYF
CDR3nt: TGTGCCAGCAGCCTCGGGTCGAATCGGGATACGCAGTATTTT